This TCR beta chain is drawn from a study of blood T cell repertoires in COVID-19. For the study at large: Samples taken during acute and convalescent COVID-19 were collected in the United States, Italy and Spain. Sample material is recorded as cDNA or gDNA derived from T cells, B-cell-depleted T cells, or PBMCs.

Per the original data handling: Reference gene primer amplification gave nucleated cell count estimates. Generated by immunoSEQ multiplex PCR, the TCRdb table keeps only in-frame clones and is missing some. D and trimming come from the DNA, and the V and J calls and clone size come from that table. The sample holds around 160,000 clones, 80% seen once. The sequence came from a man aged 60-69 years with active or convalescent COVID-19. Sequenced sample: peripheral blood.

The CDR3 DNA reads as TGTGCCTGGGCCGGGACAGGGGACGAGCAGTACTTC. Amino acids: CAWAGTGDEQYF. This chain uses TRBV30 with TRBJ2-7, with TRBD1 identical over 10 bases. V gave up 5 bases and J gave up 5 bases; unmatched junction bases: 3. The germline CDR1 and CDR2 sequences are GTSNPN and SVGIG (reference sequence). CDR3 size: 12 residues.